These 21 T cell receptor beta chains share one sample of origin, sequenced in a study of blood T cells in healthy people across ages. With a J-beta primer mix and a sample-barcoded 5' primer, a second PCR ran about 6 to 11 cycles. Via MiXCR, TCRdb re-called the 5' RACE reads, giving one row per CDR3 protein. The data show 1.5 million to 1.8 million distinct CDR3 sequences, approximately 43% seen once. Source material: blood. The receptors here all came from a woman under 30 in good health.

The rearrangement joins TRBV12-3 or TRBV12-4 to TRBJ1-2; TRBD1 might be the D (6 bases). Trimming stripped 7 bases from V and 2 bases from J, with 14 bases between. This CDR3 spans 14 amino acids. In DNA, the CDR3 is TGTGCCAGCAACCCTGGGGACACCAACTATGGCTACACCTTC. This gives the protein CASNPGDTNYGYTF.

This clonotype was seen more than once but under ten times. For the CDR3, the DNA is TGCAGTGCTAGGGTTCGGGACTTCCTTAACTATGGCTACACCTTC. Translating gives CSARVRDFLNYGYTF. The chain recombines TRBV20-1 with TRBJ1-2; weak D call: TRBD1 (5 bases). Germline-derived CDR1 and CDR2 are DFQATT and SNEGSKA (reference sequence). The V and J ends lost 3 bases and 1 base respectively, with 15 bases between them. The CDR3 sequence is 15 residues long.

The chain employs TRBV24-1 and TRBJ2-1, with TRBD2 matching over 7 bases. Germline assignment: CDR1 KGHDR and CDR2 SFDVKD. The J segment lost 3 bases and the V segment lost 0 bases, leaving 4 bases of the junction unmatched. The CDR3 length is 16 residues. The CDR3 sequence: CATSDLGLADYNEQFF. The CDR3 bases are TGTGCCACCAGTGATTTGGGGCTAGCGGACTACAATGAGCAGTTCTTC.

J is TRBJ2-7 and V is TRBV20-1; 9 bases agree with TRBD2. The J call may not be correct, given that the DNA end is closer to TRBJ2-5. The CDR3 spans 14 residues. CDR1 is DFQATT, CDR2 SNEGSKA, per germline (reference sequence). CDR3 coding DNA: TGCAGTGCTAGCGCTAGCGGGGATGAGGGGACCCAGTACTTC. This codes for CSASASGDEGTQYF.

J is TRBJ2-2 and V is TRBV6-5; no clear D. CDR1 is MNHEY, CDR2 SVGAGI, per germline. V was cut by 0 bases and J by 2 bases, with 16 bases left in between. The CDR3 runs 18 residues. The CDR3 loop reads CASSYSIPSRFNTGELFF. CDR3 DNA sequence: TGTGCCAGCAGTTACTCGATCCCCTCGAGGTTTAACACCGGGGAGCTGTTTTTT.

The table lists this clonotype with a count of one. The chain recombines TRBV6-2 or TRBV6-3 with TRBJ2-1; TRBD1 matches 7 bases. TRBJ2-7 explains the end of the DNA better; the J call may be wrong. CDR3 length equals 16 residues. Germline lookup yields CDR1 MNHEY and CDR2 SVGEGT. DNA for the CDR3: TGTGCCAGCAGTTACTCTCCCGGGACAGCCTACAATGAGCAGTACTTC. This translates into CASSYSPGTAYNEQYF.

The genes are TRBV4-3 and TRBJ2-5; no clear D. V lost 1 base to trimming and J lost 1 base, with 10 bases between them. The CDR3 runs 15 residues. Germline CDR1 and CDR2: LGHNA and YSLEER. CDR3 sequence (DNA): TGCGCCAGCAGCCAAGTGGATAGGCCCCAAGAGACCCAGTACTTC. Encoded protein: CASSQVDRPQETQYF.

This chain connects TRBV6-1 to TRBJ1-4; D gene uncertain. The CDR3 length is 15 residues. Trimming cost V 4 bases and J 4 bases, with 13 bases left between them. Germline lookup yields CDR1 MNHNS and CDR2 SASEGT. The CDR3 sequence: CASSGTEEINEKLFF. The DNA for the CDR3 is TGTGCCAGCAGTGGGACGGAGGAAATTAATGAAAAACTGTTTTTT.

The gene calls are TRBV7-9 and TRBJ1-1; a possible D gene is TRBD1 (5 bases). The CDR3 contains 13 residues. V shed 8 bases and J shed 3 bases, with 13 bases lying between them. CDR1 and CDR2 (germline): SEHNR, FQNEAQ (reference sequence). This CDR3 reads CASSRGGDTEAFF. The DNA for the CDR3 is TGTGCCAGCTCGCGGGGCGGCGACACTGAAGCTTTCTTT.

The table lists this clonotype with a few counts. This chain links TRBV7-2 with TRBJ1-2; TRBD1 might be the D (5 bases). The length of the CDR3 is 16 residues. V was trimmed by 4 bases and J by 8 bases, leaving 23 bases between them. The germline V gene has CDR1 SGHTA and CDR2 FQGNSA. The CDR3: CASSSRRGNPYNGYTF. In DNA form, the CDR3 reads TGTGCCAGCAGCTCCCGGCGGGGGAACCCCTATAACGGCTACACCTTC.

This rearrangement joins TRBV20-1 to TRBJ1-1; possible D gene TRBD1, 5 bases. V lost 6 bases and J lost 11, with 22 bases in between. The CDR3 runs 13 residues. CDR1 and CDR2 from the germline V gene are DFQATT and SNEGSKA (reference sequence). CDR3 sequence reads: CSATRGGLDAAFF. CDR3 DNA sequence: TGCAGTGCCACCCGCGGGGGACTTGACGCGGCTTTCTTT.

This clonotype appeared a few times. The rearrangement joins TRBV4-2 to TRBJ2-3; 12 bases match TRBD1. The CDR3 is 18 residues long. With 1 base clipped from V and 3 bases from J, the junction kept 8 bases outside the gene matches. CDR1 is LGHNA and CDR2 is YNFKEQ in the germline V gene. The CDR3 protein is CASSQGIGTGGLTDTQYF. Here the CDR3 DNA reads TGTGCCAGCAGCCAAGGGATCGGGACAGGGGGCTTAACAGATACGCAGTATTTT.

The genes are TRBV21-1 and TRBJ2-7; the table names TRBD2, a call not compared with the DNA. TRBV21-1 constitutes a pseudogene. This CDR3 is 19 amino acids long. The CDR3 bases are TGTGCCAGCAGCAAAGCATTTGGGAAGCTAGCGGCGAGCTCCTACGAGCAGTACTTC. Translating gives CASSKAFGKLAASSYEQYF.

The genes are TRBV24-1 and TRBJ2-2; D may be TRBD1 or TRBD2 (5 bases each). V shed 5 bases and J shed 7 bases, with 10 bases lying between them. This CDR3 is 13 amino acids long. Germline V gives CDR1 KGHDR, CDR2 SFDVKD. CDR3 nucleotide sequence: TGTGCCACCAGTGCGGGGCGGCACGGGGAGCTGTTTTTT. Translation: CATSAGRHGELFF.

J is TRBJ2-5 and V is TRBV20-1; perhaps TRBD2 as D (5 bases). Germline values: CDR1 DFQATT, CDR2 SNEGSKA (reference sequence). V was pared by 0 bases and J by 4 bases, with 15 bases between. The length of the CDR3 is 15 residues. Written as DNA, the CDR3 is TGCAGTGCTAGAGATCAGCCCAGCGGAGGAGAGACCCAGTACTTC. This encodes CSARDQPSGGETQYF.

The chain links TRBV4-3 to TRBJ2-1; weak D call: TRBD2 (7 bases). Trimming shortened V by 2 bases and J by 9 bases, and 14 bases separated the two germline ends. Germline-derived CDR1 and CDR2 are LGHNA and YSLEER. This CDR3 region has 14 residues. The CDR3 DNA is TGCGCCAGCAGCCAATTTGCGGGGGCCAGTGAGCAGTTCTTC. This codes for CASSQFAGASEQFF.

About this clonotype: Relative to the germline gene, one junction end is altered; a read error may explain this. The chain links TRBV4-3 to TRBJ2-5; TRBD1 matches at 9 bases. The CDR3 has 16 residues. The germline V gene has CDR1 LGHNA and CDR2 YSLEER. CDR3 bases: TGCGCCGGCAGCCAAGAAACCGGGACAGGGCAAGAGACCCAGTACTTC. It encodes CAGSQETGTGQETQYF.

J is TRBJ2-6 and V is TRBV25-1; D perhaps matches TRBD1 (6 bases). V lost 9 bases and J lost 0, with 12 bases in between. The CDR3 has 15 amino acids. Germline assignment: CDR1 MGHDK and CDR2 SYGVNS. CDR3 sequence reads: CASGQLNSGANVLTF. The CDR3 DNA reads TGTGCCAGTGGACAGCTAAACTCTGGGGCCAACGTCCTGACTTTC.

The rearrangement uses TRBV3-1 and TRBJ2-1; 7 positions agree with TRBD2. The CDR3 covers 13 residues. The V segment lost 4 bases and the J segment 9 bases; nucleotides outside the gene matches: 6. Germline V gene data show CDR1 as LGHDT and CDR2 as YNNKEL (reference sequence). The CDR3 sequence: CASSPGGRVEQFF. As DNA, the CDR3 is TGTGCCAGCAGCCCGGGGGGACGGGTTGAGCAGTTCTTC.

V and J are TRBV4-3 and TRBJ2-1; D is unclear. This CDR3 has 14 residues. Looked up from germline, CDR1 is LGHNA and CDR2 is YSLEER. Deletions cut 0 bases from V and 6 bases from J, with 9 bases between. The CDR3 is CASSQDYGPNEQFF. The CDR3 nucleotides read TGCGCCAGCAGCCAAGACTACGGGCCCAATGAGCAGTTCTTC.

This clonotype has just a few counts. The chain employs TRBV20-1 and TRBJ2-5; 7 bases fit TRBD2. There are 13 residues in the CDR3. Trimming at V came to 5 bases and at J to 1 base, leaving 4 bases not matched to a gene. Germline values: CDR1 DFQATT, CDR2 SNEGSKA (reference sequence). The DNA for the CDR3 is TGCAGTGCTGGGGCTAGCGGCCAAGAGACCCAGTACTTC. It yields the protein CSAGASGQETQYF.